A single sample is the source of the 23 T cell receptor beta chains below, sequenced in a study of blood T cell repertoires in COVID-19. The method was immunoSEQ multiplex PCR; TCRdb's version includes in-frame clones alone and lacks a portion of them. The table has 160,000 or so clones, around 90% seen once; the top ten hold about 3.9%. Input material: peripheral blood. These TCRs come from a woman aged 55-69 years who had recovered from COVID-19.

In its sample, this clone was seen once. This rearrangement joins TRBV7-9 to TRBJ2-7, with 8 bases identical to TRBD2. CDR1 is SEHNR and CDR2 is FQNEAQ in the germline V gene (reference sequence). The CDR3 has 14 residues. J gave up 4 bases and V 3 bases, and 5 bases lay outside the gene matches. CDR3 region: CASSFGRGTYEQYF. In DNA form, the CDR3 reads TGTGCCAGCAGCTTCGGGAGGGGAACTTACGAGCAGTACTTC.

There are a few counts of this clone. This chain joins TRBV2 and TRBJ2-5; 8 bases are shared with TRBD1. The germline V gene encodes CDR1 SNHLY and CDR2 FYNNEI. The CDR3 runs to 12 residues. Losses at the gene ends were 8 bases for V and 1 base for J; bases not matched to a gene: 0. CDR3 amino acids: CASQGAQETQYF. The CDR3 DNA is TGTGCCAGCCAGGGGGCCCAAGAGACCCAGTACTTC.

This clone was seen a few times. This chain connects TRBV4-3 to TRBJ1-5; 9 nucleotides align to TRBD1. After removal of 6 bases from V and 4 bases from J, the junction contained 7 bases not matched to a gene. Germline CDR1 LGHNA, CDR2 YSLEER. The CDR3 has 15 residues. DNA of the CDR3: TGCGCCAGCAGTTTCGACAGGGGGGGGAATCAGCCCCAGCATTTT. Translated: CASSFDRGGNQPQHF.

This chain connects TRBV7-2 to TRBJ2-5, with 9 bases lining up with TRBD2. Germline lookup yields CDR1 SGHTA and CDR2 FQGNSA. CDR3 length: 15 residues. V was clipped by 1 base and J by 4 bases; unmatched bases: 4. CDR3 sequence (DNA): TGTGCCAGCAGCTTAGGCGGACTAGCGACAGAGACCCAGTACTTC. Its translation: CASSLGGLATETQYF.

This clone appeared a single time. V usage is TRBV5-1 and J usage is TRBJ2-7; possibly TRBD1 for D (5 bases). The V gene lost 0 bases and the J gene lost 2 bases, with 12 bases spanning the gap. Germline V gives CDR1 SGHRS, CDR2 YFSETQ. The CDR3 is made up of 15 amino acids. The CDR3, as DNA: TGCGCCAGCAGCTTGGCACAGGCAGGACCCTACGAGCAGTACTTC. Protein: CASSLAQAGPYEQYF.

The chain recombines TRBV10-2 with TRBJ1-5, with 10 bases that match TRBD1. The CDR3 spans 18 residues. CDR1 is WSHSY and CDR2 is SAAADI in the germline V gene. With 3 bases clipped from V and 1 base from J, the junction kept 9 bases outside the gene matches. Here the CDR3 DNA reads TGCGCCAGCAGTGATAGTGACAGGGGGCGTCTCAGCAATCAGCCCCAGCATTTT. Its protein is CASSDSDRGRLSNQPQHF.

This chain joins TRBV6-5 and TRBJ2-7; 9 bases line up with TRBD1. This CDR3 has 14 amino acids. With V trimmed by 8 bases and J by 7 bases, 12 bases remained unmatched. The germline CDR1 and CDR2 sequences are MNHEY and SVGAGI. CDR3 nucleotides: TGTGCCAGCTCCCCGGGACAGGGACACGGGGAGCAGTACTTC. Translating it yields CASSPGQGHGEQYF.

The rearrangement joins TRBV10-3 to TRBJ2-3; 9 bases map to TRBD2. Germline V gene lookup returns CDR1 ENHRY and CDR2 SYGVKD. After removal of 3 bases from V and 2 bases from J, the junction contained 6 bases not matched to a gene. This CDR3 spans 16 amino acids. In nucleotides, the CDR3 is TGTGCCATCAGTGAAACAGCGGGGGGCACCACAGATACGCAGTATTTT. Its protein product is CAISETAGGTTDTQYF.

V gene TRBV6-6 combines with J gene TRBJ1-1; TRBD1 might be the D (6 bases). Germline values: CDR1 MNHNY, CDR2 SVGAGI (reference sequence). The CDR3 sequence is 14 residues long. Trimming removed 1 base from V and 7 bases from J, with 13 bases in between. For the CDR3, the DNA is TGTGCCAGCAGTTACTTTACAGGGTCCCTTGAAGCTTTCTTT. This encodes CASSYFTGSLEAFF.

The chain is built from TRBV7-3 and TRBJ1-2; 7 bases agree with TRBD1. Unmatched junction bases numbered 6, after V lost 5 bases and J lost 0 bases. CDR1 and CDR2 from the germline V gene are SGHTA and FQGTGA. This CDR3 is built from 15 residues. CDR3 sequence reads: CASSPGQGANYGYTF. The CDR3 DNA is TGTGCCAGCAGCCCCGGGCAGGGGGCTAACTATGGCTACACCTTC.

The chain has TRBV7-8 and TRBJ1-2; a weak D match, TRBD1 (6 bases). CDR1 SGHVS and CDR2 FQNEAQ come from the germline V gene. The CDR3 consists of 15 residues. V lost 5 bases to trimming and J lost 2 bases, with 15 bases between them. CDR3 sequence reads: CASSPVGGRNYGYTF. DNA of the CDR3: TGTGCCAGCAGCCCAGTCGGGGGGCGGAACTATGGCTACACCTTC.

V usage is TRBV2 and J usage is TRBJ2-5, with D possibly TRBD1 on 5 matching bases. CDR1 is SNHLY and CDR2 is FYNNEI in the germline V gene. Trimming cost V 8 bases and J 1 base, with 8 bases left between them. The CDR3 runs 12 residues. The DNA of the CDR3 is TGTGCCAGCGGGGCGGTCCAAGAGACCCAGTACTTC. Protein: CASGAVQETQYF.

The chain combines TRBV7-7 with TRBJ2-2; 8 positions agree with TRBD1. The V gene end was trimmed by 5 bases and the J gene end by 4 bases; junction bases not matched to a gene: 6. The germline V gene encodes CDR1 SSHAT and CDR2 FNYEAQ (reference sequence). The CDR3 consists of 15 residues. The CDR3 here is CASSQDREGTGELFF. The CDR3 DNA follows: TGTGCCAGCAGCCAGGACAGGGAAGGCACCGGGGAGCTGTTTTTT. Together with reference TRBV7-7 and TRBJ2-2, the CDR3 gives the full variable domain: GAGVSQSPRYKVTKRGQDVTLRCDPISSHATLYWYQQALGQGPEFLTYFNYEAQPDKSGLPSDRFSAERPEGSISTLTIQRTEQRDSAMYRCASSQDREGTGELFFGEGSRLTVL.

The chain links TRBV11-2 to TRBJ2-5; 8 nucleotides line up with TRBD1. V dropped 6 bases and J dropped 0; count of bases not matched to a gene: 3. The CDR3 covers 14 residues. The germline gives CDR1 SGHAT, CDR2 FQNNGV. The CDR3 coding sequence is TGTGCCAGCAGATACAGGGGGTACCAAGAGACCCAGTACTTC. Translated, it gives CASRYRGYQETQYF.

This chain uses TRBV19 with TRBJ2-1, with 8 bases fitting TRBD1. Germline CDR1 and CDR2: LNHDA and SQIVND (reference sequence). J gave up 7 bases and V 8 bases, and 7 bases lay outside the gene matches. This CDR3 has 13 amino acids. The CDR3 nucleotides are TGTGCCAGTTCAGGACAGGGCGGTAATGAGCAGTTCTTC. Translating gives CASSGQGGNEQFF.

The chain recombines TRBV18 with TRBJ1-1; 7 bases agree with TRBD1. The J segment lost 6 bases and the V segment lost 5 bases, leaving 3 bases of the junction unmatched. The CDR3 has 12 residues. Germline V CDR1 and CDR2: KGHSH, LQKENI. The CDR3 region has the DNA TGTGCCAGCTCATCACAGGGGTCTGAAGCTTTCTTT. Its translation is CASSSQGSEAFF.

The chain employs TRBV30 and TRBJ1-4; D call uncertain. This CDR3 is built from 13 residues. Between the trimmed V and J ends, which lost 1 base and 7 bases, there was a span of 10 bases. CDR1 GTSNPN and CDR2 SVGIG come from the germline V gene (reference sequence). The CDR3 is CAWSGRTGEKLFF. The CDR3 bases are TGTGCCTGGAGTGGACGTACGGGTGAAAAACTGTTTTTT.

The chain combines TRBV19 with TRBJ1-3; D not certain. The CDR3 is 15 amino acids. V shed 1 base and J shed 0 bases, with 7 bases lying between them. Germline CDR1 LNHDA, CDR2 SQIVND (reference sequence). CDR3 residues: CASSIVGSSGNTIYF. CDR3 DNA sequence: TGTGCCAGTAGTATAGTCGGGAGCTCTGGAAACACCATATATTTT.

J is TRBJ1-4 and V is TRBV28; no reliable D call. With 3 bases removed from V and 11 bases from J, the gap between germline ends came to 16 bases. CDR3 length: 14 residues. Germline V gene lookup returns CDR1 MDHEN and CDR2 SYDVKM. CDR3 sequence reads: CASSFPVNRGKLFF. CDR3 DNA: TGTGCCAGCAGTTTCCCCGTCAACAGAGGGAAACTGTTTTTT.

The chain joins TRBV15 to TRBJ1-3, with D possibly TRBD1 on 6 matching bases. This CDR3 has 16 residues. Per the germline V gene, CDR1 is LNHNV and CDR2 is YYDKDF (reference sequence). V lost 5 bases and J 0 bases, leaving 14 bases between the germline ends. The CDR3 sequence is CATSRQTGHSGNTIYF. The CDR3 nucleotides read TGTGCCACCAGCCGCCAGACAGGCCACTCTGGAAACACCATATATTTT. Together with reference TRBV15 and TRBJ1-3, the CDR3 gives the full variable domain: DAMVIQNPRYQVTQFGKPVTLSCSQTLNHNVMYWYQQKSSQAPKLLFHYYDKDFNNEADTPDNFQSRRPNTSFCFLDIRSPGLGDTAMYLCATSRQTGHSGNTIYFGEGSWLTVV.

The V call is TRBV28, the J call TRBJ2-2; TRBD2 agrees at 10 bases. The germline V gene encodes CDR1 MDHEN and CDR2 SYDVKM. The CDR3 extends over 15 amino acids. After removal of 7 bases from V and 5 bases from J, the junction contained 7 bases not matched to a gene. The CDR3 spells CASNSGGASTGELFF. The CDR3 nucleotides read TGTGCCAGCAACAGCGGGGGGGCTAGTACCGGGGAGCTGTTTTTT.

The V call is TRBV11-2, the J call TRBJ1-6; maybe TRBD1 (5 bases). V lost 0 bases, J lost 3 bases, and 15 bases lay in between. Germline CDR1 is SGHAT and CDR2 is FQNNGV. The CDR3 sequence is 18 residues long. CDR3 protein: CASSLDPGGINYNSPLHF. The DNA for the CDR3 is TGTGCCAGCAGCTTAGACCCGGGGGGGATCAACTATAATTCACCCCTCCACTTT.

This clone was found many times. The CDR3 DNA reads as TGTGCCAGCAGTTTACCAGGGATGAACACTGAAGCTTTCTTT. Protein product: CASSLPGMNTEAFF. The chain joins TRBV27 to TRBJ1-1; D may be TRBD1 (5 bases). V was cut by 2 bases and J by 0 bases, with 7 bases left in between. There are 14 residues in the CDR3. Germline V gives CDR1 MNHEY, CDR2 SMNVEV (reference sequence).